This T cell receptor (beta chain) was sequenced during a study of T-cell reconstitution after alpha-beta-depleted transplantation in children. There are many counts of this clonotype. This CDR3 spans 14 amino acids. V lost 0 bases and J lost 3, with 9 bases in between. Germline CDR1 is SGHNT and CDR2 is YYREEE (reference sequence). Unique molecular identifiers were used to barcode this TCRbeta library. In TCRdb, the PCR reads were re-called with MiXCR into one record per CDR3 protein. The top ten hold around 2.7% of the sample, which has 190,000 or so distinct CDR3 sequences, less than 8% seen once. The clonotype was recovered from a human donor who donated a stem cell graft to a child with Wiskott-Aldrich syndrome. The chain joins TRBV5-4 to TRBJ1-1; no reliable D call. The sample here was PBMCs from the stem cell graft donor, taken from the stem cell graft. The CDR3 reads CASSLGGIDTEAFF. DNA for the CDR3: TGTGCCAGCAGCTTGGGGGGTATAGACACTGAAGCTTTCTTT.